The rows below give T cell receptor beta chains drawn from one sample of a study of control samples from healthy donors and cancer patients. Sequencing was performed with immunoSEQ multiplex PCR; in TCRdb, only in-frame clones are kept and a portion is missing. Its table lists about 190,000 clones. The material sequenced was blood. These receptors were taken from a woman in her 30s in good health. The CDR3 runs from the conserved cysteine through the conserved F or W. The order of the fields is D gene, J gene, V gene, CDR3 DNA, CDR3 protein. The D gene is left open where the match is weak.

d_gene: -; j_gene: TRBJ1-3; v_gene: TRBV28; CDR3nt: TGTGCCAGCCAGATAGTGCCTGGAAACACCATATATTTT; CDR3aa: CASQIVPGNTIYF
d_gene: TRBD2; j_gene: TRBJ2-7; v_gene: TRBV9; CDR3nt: TGTGCCAGCAGCCCACCGAGCGGGGGGTGGTCCTACGAGCAGTACTTC; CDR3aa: CASSPPSGGWSYEQYF
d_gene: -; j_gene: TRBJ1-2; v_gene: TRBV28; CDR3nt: TGTGCCAGCAGCAGGACGGCCGAACGATACTATGGCTACACCTTC; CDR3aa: CASSRTAERYYGYTF
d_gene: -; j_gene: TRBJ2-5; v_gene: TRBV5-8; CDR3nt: TGTGCCAGCAGCTTGATCCAGGGTCGGCAGACCCAGTACTTC; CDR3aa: CASSLIQGRQTQYF
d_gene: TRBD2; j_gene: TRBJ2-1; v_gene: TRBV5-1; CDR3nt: TGCGCCAGCAGCTTGGACGGGGGGACCGGCTATGAGCAGTTCTTC; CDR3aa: CASSLDGGTGYEQFF
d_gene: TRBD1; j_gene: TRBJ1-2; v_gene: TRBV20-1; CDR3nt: TGCAGTGCTAGTGACTACCGGGACAGAATTAACTATGGCTACACCTTC; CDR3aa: CSASDYRDRINYGYTF
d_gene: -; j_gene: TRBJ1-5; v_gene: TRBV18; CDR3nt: TGTGCCAGCTCACCTGTTTACAGTCGGAATCAGCCCCAGCATTTT; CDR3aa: CASSPVYSRNQPQHF
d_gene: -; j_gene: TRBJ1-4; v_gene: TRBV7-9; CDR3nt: TGTGCCAGCAGCCCCCCGGGGAATGAAAAACTGTTTTTT; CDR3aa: CASSPPGNEKLFF
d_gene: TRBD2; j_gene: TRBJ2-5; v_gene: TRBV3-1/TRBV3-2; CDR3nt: TGTGCCAGCAGCCCTACCTTAGCGGGGGTAGGAGAGACCCAGTACTTC; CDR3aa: CASSPTLAGVGETQYF
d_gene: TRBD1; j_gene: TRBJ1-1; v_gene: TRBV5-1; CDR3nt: TGCGCCAGCAGCCCGGACAGGTCGGAGCTTTTGGGGACCACTGAAGCTTTCTTT; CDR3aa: CASSPDRSELLGTTEAFF
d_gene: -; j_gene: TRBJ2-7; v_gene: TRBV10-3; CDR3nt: TGTGCCATCAGTGAGTCACCCTACGAGCAGTACTTC; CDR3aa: CAISESPYEQYF
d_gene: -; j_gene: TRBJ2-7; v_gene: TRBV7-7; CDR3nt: TGTGCTAGCAGCTTAGGGGTGGGATACGAGCAGTACTTC; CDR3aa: CASSLGVGYEQYF
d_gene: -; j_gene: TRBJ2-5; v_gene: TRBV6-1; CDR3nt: TGTGCCAGCAGTGAACTGCCGCGGTGGTCCCAGTACTTC; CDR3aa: CASSELPRWSQYF
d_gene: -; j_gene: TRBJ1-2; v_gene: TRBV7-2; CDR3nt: TGTGCCAGCAGCCCCAGGCCTTTAGGCAACTATGGCTACACCTTC; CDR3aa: CASSPRPLGNYGYTF
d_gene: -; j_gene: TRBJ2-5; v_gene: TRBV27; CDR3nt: TGTGCCAGCAGTGAGGGGGTTTCAGAGACCCAGTACTTC; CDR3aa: CASSEGVSETQYF
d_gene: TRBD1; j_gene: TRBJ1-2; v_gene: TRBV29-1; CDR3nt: TGCAGCGCGGGGACAGGTGGCTACACCTTC; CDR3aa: CSAGTGGYTF
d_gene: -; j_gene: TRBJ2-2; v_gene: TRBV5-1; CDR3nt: TGCGCCAGCAGCTTGTCCCCTGGGGGAATCGGGGAGCTGTTTTTT; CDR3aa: CASSLSPGGIGELFF
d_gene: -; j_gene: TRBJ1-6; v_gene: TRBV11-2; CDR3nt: TGTGCCAGCAGCTTTTCCGGGGAGGCTTCACCCCTCCACTTT; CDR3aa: CASSFSGEASPLHF
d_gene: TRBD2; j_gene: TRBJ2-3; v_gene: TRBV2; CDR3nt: TGTGCCAGCAGTGCCTCGGGGACTAGCGGGGTCCGGGATACGCAGTATTTT; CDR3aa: CASSASGTSGVRDTQYF
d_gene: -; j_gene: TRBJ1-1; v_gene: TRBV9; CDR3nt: TGTGCCAGCAGCGTCGCAGGTTTGGCCACTGAAGCTTTCTTT; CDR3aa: CASSVAGLATEAFF
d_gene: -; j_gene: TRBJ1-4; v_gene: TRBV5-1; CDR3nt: TGCGCCAGCAGCTTGGGACCAAGGACTACTAATGAAAAACTGTTTTTT; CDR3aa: CASSLGPRTTNEKLFF
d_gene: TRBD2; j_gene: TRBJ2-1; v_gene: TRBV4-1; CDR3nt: TGCGCCAGCAGCGGTCCCACCGGGACTAGTGGCTACAATGAGCAGTTCTTC; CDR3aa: CASSGPTGTSGYNEQFF
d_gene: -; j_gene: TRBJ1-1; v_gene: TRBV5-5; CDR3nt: TGTGCCAGCAGCGAATATAACCTTAGAGGCACTGAAGCTTTCTTT; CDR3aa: CASSEYNLRGTEAFF
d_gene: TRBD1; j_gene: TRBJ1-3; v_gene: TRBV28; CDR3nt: TGTGCCAGCAATGAAGACAGGGAGGTTGTCGGAAACACCATATATTTT; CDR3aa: CASNEDREVVGNTIYF
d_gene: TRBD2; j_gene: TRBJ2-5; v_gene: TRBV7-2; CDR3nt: TGTGCCAGCAGCTTAACTAGCGGGCCGTCCGGGACCCAGTACTTC; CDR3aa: CASSLTSGPSGTQYF
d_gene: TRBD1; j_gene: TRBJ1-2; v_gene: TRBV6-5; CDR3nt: TGTGCCAGCAGTTACTACAGGGGGCAGGGAAGTGGCTACACCTTC; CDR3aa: CASSYYRGQGSGYTF
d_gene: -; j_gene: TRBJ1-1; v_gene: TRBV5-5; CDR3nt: TGTGCCAGCAGCTTGACAGTAATGAACACTGAAGCTTTCTTT; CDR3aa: CASSLTVMNTEAFF
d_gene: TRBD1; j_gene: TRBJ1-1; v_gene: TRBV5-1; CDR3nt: TGCGCCAGCAGCGGACAGGGGGGGCGACCTGAAGCTTTCTTT; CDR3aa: CASSGQGGRPEAFF
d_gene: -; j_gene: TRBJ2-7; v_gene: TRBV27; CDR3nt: TGTGCCAGCAGTTTCGGGGGGCGAAACCTCTACGAGCAGTACTTC; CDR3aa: CASSFGGRNLYEQYF
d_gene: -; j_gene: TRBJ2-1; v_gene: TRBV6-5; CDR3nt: TGTGCCAGCACGAAGCTTCTGGAGCAGTTCTTC; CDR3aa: CASTKLLEQFF
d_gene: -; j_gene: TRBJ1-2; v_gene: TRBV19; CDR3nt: TGTGCCAGTAGTAGCACCGTCTATGGCTACACCTTC; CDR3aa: CASSSTVYGYTF
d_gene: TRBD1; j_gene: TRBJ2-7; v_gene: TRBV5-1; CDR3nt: TGCGCCAGCAGGGGGACAGGGACCGAGCAGTACTTC; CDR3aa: CASRGTGTEQYF
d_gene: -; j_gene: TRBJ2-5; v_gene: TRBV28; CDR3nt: TGTGCCAGCAGCCGACGACAGGGAGGAGAGACCCAGTACTTC; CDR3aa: CASSRRQGGETQYF
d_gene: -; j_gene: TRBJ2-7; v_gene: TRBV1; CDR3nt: TGCACCAGCAGCCAAAATGCTTGGCGGATCTACGAGCAGTACTTC; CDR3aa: CTSSQNAWRIYEQYF
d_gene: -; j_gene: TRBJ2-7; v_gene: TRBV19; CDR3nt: TGTGCCAGTAGCCCCCAGGTGACCGGCGAGCAGTACTTC; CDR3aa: CASSPQVTGEQYF
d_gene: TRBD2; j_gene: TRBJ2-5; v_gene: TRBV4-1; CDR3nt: TGCGCCAGCAGCCAAGAACGGGGGGGCGGGAGCAAAGAGACCCAGTACTTC; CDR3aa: CASSQERGGGSKETQYF
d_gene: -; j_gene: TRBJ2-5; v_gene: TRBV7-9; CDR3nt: TGTGCCAGCAGCTTAGGATGGGGGACCCAAGAGACCCAGTACTTC; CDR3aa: CASSLGWGTQETQYF
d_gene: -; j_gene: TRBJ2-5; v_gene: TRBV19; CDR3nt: TGTGCCAGTAGTATAGGTTACGGGGAGACCCCCGAGACCCAGTACTTC; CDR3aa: CASSIGYGETPETQYF
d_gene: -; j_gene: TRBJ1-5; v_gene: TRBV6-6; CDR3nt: TGTGCCAGCAGTTACATTGGACGGGAGGGGCTTCAGCCCCAGCATTTT; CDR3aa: CASSYIGREGLQPQHF
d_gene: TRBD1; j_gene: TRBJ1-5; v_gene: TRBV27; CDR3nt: TGTGCCAGCAGTCGCCGACAGGGAGGTATTCAGCCCCAGCATTTT; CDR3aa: CASSRRQGGIQPQHF
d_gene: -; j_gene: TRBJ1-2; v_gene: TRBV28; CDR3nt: TGTGCCAGCAGTGTACACCACAGAGGGCAGGGCTACACCTTC; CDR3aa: CASSVHHRGQGYTF
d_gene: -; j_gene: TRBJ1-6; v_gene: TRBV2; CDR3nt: TGTGCCAGCAGGAGGGCGGGAGGGTTCCCCAAGGTTGAGGATTCACCCCTCCACTTT; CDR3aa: CASRRAGGFPKVEDSPLHF
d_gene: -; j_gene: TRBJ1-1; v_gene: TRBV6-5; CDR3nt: TGTGCCAGCAGGAAAGGGAACACTGAAGCTTTCTTT; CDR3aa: CASRKGNTEAFF
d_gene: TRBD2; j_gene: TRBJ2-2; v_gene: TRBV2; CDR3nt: TGTGCCAGCAGTGAAGTACTAGCGGGGGGGACATCGAACACCGGGGAGCTGTTTTTT; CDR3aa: CASSEVLAGGTSNTGELFF
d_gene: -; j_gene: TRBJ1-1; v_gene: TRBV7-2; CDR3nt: TGTGCCAGCAGCTCCCAGCGATCTAGGGTAGGGACTGAAGCTTTCTTT; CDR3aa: CASSSQRSRVGTEAFF
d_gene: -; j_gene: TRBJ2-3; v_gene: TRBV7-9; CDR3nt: TGTGCCAGCAGCTTAGTCGCGACAGGTCCCACAGATACGCAGTATTTT; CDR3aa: CASSLVATGPTDTQYF
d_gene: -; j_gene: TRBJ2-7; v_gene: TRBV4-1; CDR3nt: TGCGCCAGCAGCCACGAGGGGAGAGGGGTCTACGAGCAGTACTTC; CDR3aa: CASSHEGRGVYEQYF
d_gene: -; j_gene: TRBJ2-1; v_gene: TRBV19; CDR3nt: TGTGCCAGTAGTCGCGGGCCACAGGTGGTCCGCAATGAGCAGTTCTTC; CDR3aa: CASSRGPQVVRNEQFF
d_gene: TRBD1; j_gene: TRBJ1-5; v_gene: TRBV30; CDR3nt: TGTGCCTGGAGCACAGGGGTAAGCAATCAGCCCCAGCATTTT; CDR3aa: CAWSTGVSNQPQHF
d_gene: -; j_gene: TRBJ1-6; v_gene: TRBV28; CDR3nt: TGTGCCAGCAAAGGGACGGAAAATTCACCCCTCCACTTT; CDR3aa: CASKGTENSPLHF
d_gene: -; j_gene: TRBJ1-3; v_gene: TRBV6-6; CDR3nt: TGTGCCAGCAGTTCCGGACAAGCTGGAAACACCATATATTTT; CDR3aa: CASSSGQAGNTIYF
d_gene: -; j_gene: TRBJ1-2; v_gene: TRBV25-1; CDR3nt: TGTGCCAGCAGTGCACTGGACGGCTCACGAAGGGGCTACACCTTC; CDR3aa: CASSALDGSRRGYTF
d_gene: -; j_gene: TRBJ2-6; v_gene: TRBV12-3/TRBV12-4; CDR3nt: TGTGCCAGTCGGATATCTGGGGCCAACGTCCTGACTTTC; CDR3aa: CASRISGANVLTF